What follows are 30 T cell receptor beta chains derived from one specimen sequenced in a study of cytomegalovirus exposure and HLA in healthy donors. PCR amplification relied on 60 Vbeta primers (plus 13 Jbeta primers). Here immunoSEQ multiplex PCR was the method, and the copy in TCRdb shows in-frame clones only, minus some. This table holds approximately 200,000 clones, 70% to 80% found once. Sequenced: PBMCs. All receptors derive from a man aged 35 to 55 in good health and CMV-seronegative.

The rearrangement links TRBV28 to TRBJ2-7; D perhaps matches TRBD2 (6 bases). CDR1 is MDHEN and CDR2 is SYDVKM in the germline V gene. The ends were cut back, 6 bases at V and 5 bases at J, with 17 bases in the middle. This CDR3 is built from 14 residues. CDR3 amino acids: CASSHPPEGNEQYF. The CDR3 DNA sequence: TGTGCCAGCAGCCACCCCCCGGAGGGCAACGAGCAGTACTTC. Full variable domain (remainder filled in from reference TRBV28 and TRBJ2-7): DVKVTQSSRYLVKRTGEKVFLECVQDMDHENMFWYRQDPGLGLRLIYFSYDVKMKEKGDIPEGYSVSREKKERFSLILESASTNQTSMYLCASSHPPEGNEQYFGPGTRLTVT.

The rearrangement uses TRBV4-3 and TRBJ2-3; the D gene is possibly TRBD2 (6 bases). The ends were cut back, 0 bases at V and 4 bases at J, with 14 bases in the middle. This CDR3 has 16 residues. CDR1 LGHNA and CDR2 YSLEER come from the germline V gene. The chain's CDR3 is CASSQDWTKGPDTQYF. Here the CDR3 DNA reads TGCGCCAGCAGCCAAGATTGGACTAAGGGACCAGATACGCAGTATTTT.

J is TRBJ2-2 and V is TRBV5-1, with 7 bases fitting TRBD1. Per the germline V gene, CDR1 is SGHRS and CDR2 is YFSETQ. The CDR3 covers 15 residues. The V segment lost 0 bases and the J segment 4 bases; nucleotides outside the gene matches: 3. CDR3 bases: TGCGCCAGCAGCTTGGGACAGGGCGCCACCGGGGAGCTGTTTTTT. Amino acid sequence: CASSLGQGATGELFF.

V usage is TRBV4-1 and J usage is TRBJ2-1; TRBD2 matches 8 bases. Germline values: CDR1 MGHRA, CDR2 YSYEKL. The CDR3 extends over 19 amino acids. With V trimmed by 4 bases and J by 2 bases, 16 bases remained unmatched. Here the CDR3 DNA reads TGCGCCAGCAGCCGCGGGGGGAGGGGGAAGCTTATCCCCTACAATGAGCAGTTCTTC. Encoded protein: CASSRGGRGKLIPYNEQFF.

This clone has more than one count but fewer than ten. The chain combines TRBV9 with TRBJ2-1, with TRBD2 identical over 11 bases. The CDR3 consists of 16 residues. Trimming removed 1 base from V and 5 bases from J; junction bases left unmatched: 5. Germline loops: CDR1 SGDLS, CDR2 YYNGEE. In nucleotides, the CDR3 is TGTGCCAGCAGCGTAACCGGGACTAGCGGAAACAATGAGCAGTTCTTC. Residues: CASSVTGTSGNNEQFF.

This chain connects TRBV6-1 to TRBJ1-6; D possibly corresponds to TRBD1 (5 bases). Trimming removed 1 base from V and 8 bases from J, with 12 bases in between. This CDR3 region has 15 residues. Germline values: CDR1 MNHNS, CDR2 SASEGT. The CDR3 sequence is CASSEGKGHDSPLHF. Here the CDR3 DNA reads TGTGCCAGCAGTGAAGGAAAGGGGCACGATTCACCCCTCCACTTT.

This clone appeared a single time. V gene TRBV6-5 combines with J gene TRBJ1-2, with D maybe TRBD1 (6 bases). There are 14 residues in the CDR3. V was shortened by 5 bases and J by 8 bases, with 18 bases between the two germline ends. Germline V lookup: CDR1 MNHEY, CDR2 SVGAGI. CDR3 coding DNA: TGTGCCAGCAGTATCTCACAGGGTTCGGGGGGCTACACCTTC. Amino acid sequence: CASSISQGSGGYTF.

The chain uses TRBV7-6 and TRBJ2-3; TRBD2 matches at 7 bases. The germline gives CDR1 SGHVS, CDR2 FNYEAQ. The CDR3 covers 16 residues. J was trimmed by 3 bases and V by 1 base; bases with no gene match: 7. This CDR3 reads CASSLVVSGETDTQYF. CDR3 DNA sequence: TGTGCCAGCAGCTTAGTAGTGAGCGGGGAGACAGATACGCAGTATTTT.

The chain combines TRBV2 with TRBJ1-5; 9 bases agree with TRBD1. The CDR3 totals 16 residues. With V trimmed by 0 bases and J by 7 bases, 7 bases remained unmatched. Per the germline V gene, CDR1 is SNHLY and CDR2 is FYNNEI. Written as DNA, the CDR3 is TGTGCCAGCAGTGAAGCGCTTCGGACAGGGGTCCAGCCCCAGCATTTT. As protein: CASSEALRTGVQPQHF.

The V call is TRBV28, the J call TRBJ1-1; 9 bases agree with TRBD1. Losses at the gene ends were 3 bases for V and 8 bases for J; bases not matched to a gene: 4. The CDR3 spans 13 residues. Germline V gene sequence: CDR1 MDHEN, CDR2 SYDVKM. The CDR3: CASSFSGTGEAFF. In nucleotides, the CDR3 is TGTGCCAGCAGTTTTTCCGGGACAGGGGAAGCTTTCTTT.

This rearrangement joins TRBV7-6 to TRBJ2-1, with 8 bases aligning to TRBD2. The trim removed 3 bases at V and 8 bases at J, leaving 12 bases unmatched. From germline, CDR1 is SGHVS and CDR2 FNYEAQ. CDR3 size: 16 residues. The CDR3 reads CASSFGAGATWDEQFF. The CDR3 DNA reads TGTGCCAGCAGCTTCGGAGCGGGGGCTACCTGGGATGAGCAGTTCTTC.

This chain connects TRBV5-1 to TRBJ2-1; the match to TRBD1 covers 8 bases. V lost 2 bases to trimming and J lost 2 bases; unmatched junction nucleotides: 3. The germline V gene has CDR1 SGHRS and CDR2 YFSETQ. The CDR3 runs 15 residues. As DNA, the CDR3 is TGCGCCAGCAGCTTTGACAGGGGCGCCTACAATGAGCAGTTCTTC. It codes for CASSFDRGAYNEQFF.

This chain uses TRBV19 with TRBJ2-7, with 8 bases matching TRBD2. Germline V gives CDR1 LNHDA, CDR2 SQIVND (reference sequence). After removal of 3 bases from V and 3 bases from J, the junction contained 4 bases not matched to a gene. The CDR3 has 14 amino acids. In DNA, the CDR3 is TGTGCCAGTAGTATCGGGACTAGTCTCTACGAGCAGTACTTC. It yields the protein CASSIGTSLYEQYF.

The chain couples TRBV6-1 to TRBJ2-7; possibly TRBD1 for D (6 bases). The CDR3 consists of 15 residues. V was pared by 3 bases and J by 1 base, with 13 bases between. CDR1 and CDR2 (germline): MNHNS, SASEGT. CDR3 sequence (DNA): TGTGCCAGCAGTGAGTTCGGACAGATATCCTACGAGCAGTACTTC. It translates to CASSEFGQISYEQYF.

This sequence joins TRBV7-2 and TRBJ2-7, with 12 bases matching TRBD2. The J segment lost 2 bases and the V segment lost 4 bases, leaving 3 bases of the junction unmatched. The CDR3 is 15 amino acids. Germline assignment: CDR1 SGHTA and CDR2 FQGNSA. The chain's CDR3 is CASSSRLAGAYEQYF. CDR3 nucleotides: TGTGCCAGCAGCTCCCGACTAGCGGGAGCCTACGAGCAGTACTTC.

The rearrangement links TRBV5-5 to TRBJ2-3, with D tentatively TRBD1 (6 bases). Germline V gene data show CDR1 as SGHKS and CDR2 as YYEKEE (reference sequence). The CDR3 sequence is 14 residues long. Trimming took 4 bases from V and 0 from J, leaving 9 bases between them. CDR3 protein: CASSQGHSTDTQYF. CDR3 bases: TGTGCCAGCAGCCAGGGACACAGCACAGATACGCAGTATTTT.

The J gene is TRBJ1-2, the V gene TRBV18; D unresolved. V was cut by 3 bases and J by 4 bases, with 12 bases left in between. This CDR3 is built from 14 residues. Germline lookup yields CDR1 KGHSH and CDR2 LQKENI. CDR3 sequence reads: CASSPALEGYGYTF. CDR3 DNA: TGTGCCAGCTCACCGGCCCTAGAGGGCTATGGCTACACCTTC.

The chain couples TRBV7-3 to TRBJ2-7; 7 nucleotides align to TRBD2. Germline CDR1 and CDR2: SGHTA and FQGTGA. The length of the CDR3 is 14 residues. V lost 2 bases and J lost 3; bases outside the gene matches: 4. CDR3 sequence (DNA): TGTGCCAGCAGCTTATTGGCGGGAGACTACGAGCAGTACTTC. Translated, it gives CASSLLAGDYEQYF.

The rearrangement uses TRBV7-8 and TRBJ2-7; 14 bases line up with TRBD2. Germline values: CDR1 SGHVS, CDR2 FQNEAQ. J lost 0 bases, V lost 5 bases, and 3 bases had no gene match. This CDR3 comprises 16 residues. For the CDR3, the DNA is TGTGCCAGCAGCGGACTAGCGGGAGGTAGCTCCTACGAGCAGTACTTC. Protein sequence: CASSGLAGGSSYEQYF. The variable domain in full, with the rest retrieved from reference TRBV7-8 and TRBJ2-7, is GAGVSQSPRYKVAKRGQDVALRCDPISGHVSLFWYQQALGQGPEFLTYFQNEAQLDKSGLPSDRFFAERPEGSVSTLKIQRTQQEDSAVYLCASSGLAGGSSYEQYFGPGTRLTVT.

The rearrangement joins TRBV4-2 to TRBJ2-7; D call uncertain. V was shortened by 0 bases and J by 5 bases, with 5 bases between the two germline ends. This CDR3 has 12 amino acids. Germline V lookup: CDR1 LGHNA, CDR2 YNFKEQ. The CDR3 loop reads CASSQEEDEQYF. CDR3 sequence (DNA): TGTGCCAGCAGCCAAGAAGAGGACGAGCAGTACTTC.

The chain links TRBV7-3 to TRBJ2-7, with D possibly TRBD1 on 5 matching bases. Trimming stripped 2 bases from V and 6 bases from J, with 11 bases between. Per germline, CDR1 SGHTA and CDR2 FQGTGA. There are 13 residues in the CDR3. This CDR3 reads CASSLGRALEQYF. As DNA, the CDR3 is TGTGCCAGCAGCTTAGGCAGGGCTCTCGAGCAGTACTTC.

This clone was observed a handful of times. The chain couples TRBV6-5 to TRBJ1-6; the D is unclear. This CDR3 has 15 residues. Per the germline V gene, CDR1 is MNHEY and CDR2 is SVGAGI. The V end lost 6 bases, the J end lost 10 bases, and 19 bases lay between the germline ends. This CDR3 reads CASSLGGLGRSPLHF. CDR3 bases: TGTGCCAGCAGCCTCGGCGGACTGGGGAGGTCACCCCTCCACTTT.

V gene TRBV5-6 combines with J gene TRBJ2-2; 13 bases line up with TRBD2. With 3 bases clipped from V and 3 bases from J, the junction kept 5 bases outside the gene matches. This CDR3 comprises 17 residues. Germline values: CDR1 SGHDT, CDR2 YYEEEE. CDR3 residues: CASSSGTSGTYTGELFF. DNA for the CDR3: TGTGCCAGCAGCTCGGGGACTAGCGGGACCTACACCGGGGAGCTGTTTTTT.

This clone appeared a single time. V usage is TRBV14 and J usage is TRBJ2-5, with TRBD1 matching over 9 bases. CDR3 length: 16 amino acids. Trimming cost V 4 bases and J 4 bases; bases outside gene matches: 10. From germline, CDR1 is SGHDN and CDR2 FVKESK. The CDR3 region is CASSPSGQGLRETQYF. Written as DNA, the CDR3 is TGTGCCAGCAGCCCCTCGGGACAGGGCTTACGAGAGACCCAGTACTTC.

This chain joins TRBV7-6 and TRBJ2-1, with 7 bases lining up with TRBD1. V shed 1 base, J shed 3 bases, and the junction held 3 bases outside the gene matches. Germline V gives CDR1 SGHVS, CDR2 FNYEAQ. The CDR3 contains 15 residues. This CDR3 is CASSLDRGVYNEQFF. The CDR3 DNA is TGTGCCAGCAGCTTAGACAGGGGAGTCTACAATGAGCAGTTCTTC.

This clone was seen a few times. This chain uses TRBV4-3 with TRBJ1-6; TRBD1 aligns across 7 bases. V trimming: 1 base; J trimming: 10 bases; junction bases outside the gene matches: 1. The germline V gene has CDR1 LGHNA and CDR2 YSLEER. This CDR3 comprises 13 residues. The DNA of the CDR3 is TGCGCCAGCAGCCAAGGACAGGGATCACCCCTCCACTTT. Translated, it gives CASSQGQGSPLHF.

This clone was recorded only once. An end of the junction differs from the germline gene, which may be a read error. The genes are TRBV7-9 and TRBJ2-7, with 7 bases identical to TRBD1. The CDR3 sequence is 14 residues long. The germline V gene encodes CDR1 SEHNR and CDR2 FQNEAQ (reference sequence). Here the CDR3 reads CSSSYFGTVYEQYF. DNA for the CDR3: TGTTCCAGCAGTTATTTCGGGACAGTCTACGAGCAGTACTTC.

V is TRBV7-9 and J is TRBJ1-2; D is unclear. The V gene lost 3 bases and the J gene lost 2 bases, with 7 bases spanning the gap. The CDR3 contains 13 residues. Germline CDR1 reads SEHNR; CDR2 reads FQNEAQ (reference sequence). CDR3 nucleotide sequence: TGTGCCAGCAGCTTCGACTTAAACTATGGCTACACCTTC. Its translation: CASSFDLNYGYTF.

The chain carries TRBV19 and TRBJ1-2, with 10 bases that match TRBD1. The length of the CDR3 is 15 residues. The germline CDR1 and CDR2 sequences are LNHDA and SQIVND (reference sequence). V was pared by 5 bases and J by 9 bases, with 12 bases of the junction left unmatched. In DNA, the CDR3 is TGTGCCAGTAGTCCACGGGACAGGGGATTTTCGAGCTACACCTTC. This sequence encodes CASSPRDRGFSSYTF.

This clone appeared a single time. The gene calls are TRBV4-2 and TRBJ1-6; D not resolved. The CDR3 loop spans 17 amino acids. The V gene lost 0 bases and the J gene lost 0 bases, with 9 bases spanning the gap. From germline, CDR1 is LGHNA and CDR2 YNFKEQ. CDR3 region: CASSQEGESSYNSPLHF. In nucleotides, the CDR3 is TGTGCCAGCAGCCAAGAAGGAGAGAGCTCCTATAATTCACCCCTCCACTTT.